This T cell receptor (beta chain) was documented in a study of blood T cell repertoires in COVID-19. Study summary: Both acute and convalescent COVID-19 samples were obtained from the United States, Italy and Spain.

Germline assignment: CDR1 ENHRY and CDR2 SYGVKD. V lost 10 bases to trimming and J lost 3 bases; unmatched junction nucleotides: 13. CDR3 length: 16 residues. Under the authors' procedure: Researchers report that nucleated cell counts were estimated from reference gene primer amplification. The assay was immunoSEQ multiplex PCR, and TCRdb's table has in-frame clones only and misses some. V and J calls and clone size are given by that table; D and trimming were obtained from the DNA. The table includes some 150,000 clones, roughly 84% detected once. This receptor was obtained from a woman aged 55-69 years with acute or convalescent COVID-19. Sequenced material: peripheral blood. The chain joins TRBV10-3 to TRBJ2-7, with 12 positions matching TRBD1. DNA for the CDR3: TGTGCCACCAGGGACAGGGGGCTTGGGGCCTACTACGAGCAGTACTTC. Translation gives CATRDRGLGAYYEQYF.